The sequence of this TCR beta chain was determined in a study of cytomegalovirus exposure and HLA in healthy donors. Germline V lookup: CDR1 LNHNV, CDR2 YYDKDF (reference sequence). CDR3 size: 16 residues. The V segment lost 3 bases and the J segment 8 bases; nucleotides outside the gene matches: 10. This PCR relied on a set of 60 Vbeta primers and 13 Jbeta primers. Sequencing was performed with immunoSEQ multiplex PCR; in TCRdb, only in-frame clones are kept and a portion is missing. The profile covers 65,000 or so clones, with 60% to 80% appearing a single time and approximately 3% taken by the ten largest.

The chain has TRBV15 and TRBJ2-1; TRBD2 aligns across 10 bases. The sequenced sample was PBMCs. This TCR came from a man younger than 45 in good health and CMV-seronegative. This CDR3 reads CATSSSSGGVMDEQFF. The CDR3 DNA reads as TGTGCCACCAGCAGCTCTAGCGGGGGCGTCATGGATGAGCAGTTCTTC.